Listed below are T cell receptor beta chains from one sample, sequenced in a study of identical twins. Using its own MiXCR run on the 5' RACE reads, TCRdb lists one record per CDR3 protein. The repertoire includes about 690,000 distinct CDR3 sequences, 5.5% to 6.5% of them detected once, and roughly 2% sits in the top ten. The source material was naive T cells sorted from blood. These receptor sequences come from a man aged 18 to 29 in good health. Both conserved end residues are part of each CDR3.

J gene,V gene,CDR3 protein
TRBJ2-7,TRBV27,CASSSLVSYEQYF
TRBJ2-1,TRBV4-1,CASSQGSGQFF
TRBJ1-1,TRBV4-2,CASSHPGAVTEAFF
TRBJ2-3,TRBV10-3,CAIMDGGWRDTQYF
TRBJ2-3,TRBV27,CASSLLGAAGGPDTQYF
TRBJ2-4,TRBV20-1,CSAGSGSPKNIQYF
TRBJ2-1,TRBV13,CASSHTGTSGNYNEQFF
TRBJ2-3,TRBV7-2,CASSLGRTGAPDTQYF
TRBJ2-1,TRBV15,CATSRETTNEQFF
TRBJ2-3,TRBV7-3,CASSSRGGTGGYLRTDTQYF
TRBJ2-1,TRBV20-1,CSARGGKEQFF
TRBJ2-3,TRBV5-1,CASSLGGGRAGDTQYF
TRBJ2-5,TRBV29-1,CSVRSLQETQYF
TRBJ2-1,TRBV6-1,CASSEALGTVYNEQFF
TRBJ1-5,TRBV20-1,CSAREPSGNQPQHF
TRBJ2-7,TRBV11-2,CASSLEFASSWEYF
TRBJ1-6,TRBV20-1,CSAREIGREPYNSPLHF
TRBJ2-1,TRBV11-3,CASSPTSGSHSYNEQFF
TRBJ2-6,TRBV20-1,CSALITVHSGANVLTF
TRBJ2-3,TRBV20-1,CSARVIAGARADTQYF
TRBJ1-5,TRBV5-5,CASSFSMSGREPQHF
TRBJ2-1,TRBV18,CASSPLRSGRNEQFF
TRBJ2-7,TRBV18,CASRTGTGTKQYF
TRBJ2-5,TRBV6-5,CASSYDIGETQYF
TRBJ2-1,TRBV5-6,CASSFGTSGPYNEQFF
TRBJ2-2,TRBV7-9,CASSPTSENTGELFF
TRBJ2-3,TRBV19,CATNTGGTDTQYF
TRBJ2-3,TRBV9,CASSVTSGRTLTDTQYF
TRBJ1-4,TRBV20-1,CSARQGAKEKLFF
TRBJ2-3,TRBV4-3,CASSQDPQVPGATDTQYF
TRBJ2-2,TRBV2,CASSGDSSRLFF
TRBJ2-7,TRBV12-3/TRBV12-4,CASSPRFGDYEQYF
TRBJ2-1,TRBV12-3/TRBV12-4,CASSSSGRQDSYNEQFF
TRBJ2-1,TRBV9,CASSDEGHEQFF
TRBJ2-3,TRBV5-1,CASSLVVLAGAGTDTQYF
TRBJ2-2,TRBV5-1,CASSLPPSGPPTGELFF
TRBJ2-1,TRBV12-3/TRBV12-4,CASSPAGAHNEQFF
TRBJ1-2,TRBV6-1,CASSIAGDYGYTF
TRBJ2-3,TRBV5-1,CASRIQGGSTDTQYF
TRBJ2-3,TRBV7-9,CASSQDSPGQGANTQYF
TRBJ2-1,TRBV24-1,CATSDLEGGVSNEQFF
TRBJ1-1,TRBV5-5,CASSLWDRVTEAFF
TRBJ2-7,TRBV20-1,CSAEAREFYEQYF